A selection of T cell receptor beta chains follows, all from one sample in a study of shared clonotypes between healthy human individuals. Sequencing used immunoSEQ multiplex PCR; TCRdb keeps in-frame clones, though not all of them. The sample includes 2 million to 3 million clones, about 92% seen only once; the top ten take roughly 0.15%. Sequenced material: naive CD4+ T cells sorted from blood. Source of these receptors: a man between 18 and 35 years old in good health. The CDR3 runs from the conserved cysteine through the conserved F or W. Each record gives: J gene, clone size, V gene, D gene, CDR3 DNA, CDR3 protein. D genes are given only for firm matches. Clone size is stated in some rows and not others, as once, few, many or a class when expanded.

J: TRBJ2-7
size: .
V: TRBV28
D: TRBD1
DNA: TGTGCCAGCAGTATCACCGGGACAGTTCTCTACGAGCAGTACTTC
CDR3: CASSITGTVLYEQYF

J: TRBJ1-6
size: .
V: TRBV25-1
D: .
DNA: TGTGCCAGCAGTGAATATAGGGAGAGTTCACCCCTCCACTTT
CDR3: CASSEYRESSPLHF

J: TRBJ2-7
size: .
V: TRBV18
D: .
DNA: TGTGCCAGCTCACTGGACTACCTAAAGTACTTC
CDR3: CASSLDYLKYF

J: TRBJ1-2
size: few
V: TRBV6-5
D: TRBD1
DNA: TGTGCCAGCACACCAATGGACAGGACAACACAGGGCTACACCTTC
CDR3: CASTPMDRTTQGYTF

J: TRBJ2-7
size: .
V: TRBV28
D: .
DNA: TGTGCCAGCAGTTTGACTTGGCTTAAGCGGGTCGGGAGTAAGACCTACGAGCAGTACTTC
CDR3: CASSLTWLKRVGSKTYEQYF

J: TRBJ2-1
size: .
V: TRBV4-1
D: TRBD2
DNA: TGCGCCAGCAGCCAAGATAGAACTAGCGGGTACAATGAGCAGTTCTTC
CDR3: CASSQDRTSGYNEQFF

J: TRBJ2-1
size: once
V: TRBV5-1
D: TRBD2
DNA: TGCGCCAGCACCACCTGGGGGGGAGTGAACGGGTACAATGAGCAGTTCTTC
CDR3: CASTTWGGVNGYNEQFF

J: TRBJ1-2
size: .
V: TRBV5-4
D: .
DNA: TGTGCCAGCAGCGCTCAGGAGGACTATGGCTACACCTTC
CDR3: CASSAQEDYGYTF

J: TRBJ2-3
size: .
V: TRBV7-2
D: TRBD2
DNA: TGTGCCAGCAGCTTACGGGGCGGGAGCGGCGATACGCAGTATTTT
CDR3: CASSLRGGSGDTQYF

J: TRBJ2-5
size: .
V: TRBV7-8
D: TRBD1
DNA: TGTGCCAGCAGCTCAATACAGGGGTTCGGCGAGACCCAGTACTTC
CDR3: CASSSIQGFGETQYF

J: TRBJ1-5
size: once
V: TRBV19
D: .
DNA: TGTGCCACTAAATGGGGGGCGGAGGGCAATCAGCCCCAGCATTTT
CDR3: CATKWGAEGNQPQHF

J: TRBJ2-2
size: .
V: TRBV11-3
D: TRBD1
DNA: TGTGCCAGCAGCGGACAGGGCAACACCGGGGAGCTGTTTTTT
CDR3: CASSGQGNTGELFF

J: TRBJ2-3
size: .
V: TRBV9
D: TRBD1
DNA: TGTGCCAGCAGCGTCGGGACAGGGTATGGAACAGATACGCAGTATTTT
CDR3: CASSVGTGYGTDTQYF

J: TRBJ2-2
size: .
V: TRBV28
D: .
DNA: TGTGCCAGCTTTACCAGGGACTTCACCGGGGAGCTGTTTTTT
CDR3: CASFTRDFTGELFF

J: TRBJ2-7
size: .
V: TRBV21-1
D: .
DNA: TGTGCCAGCAGCAAAGAGGGGGGGACTAGCGGGAGCTCCTACGAGCAGTACTTC
CDR3: CASSKEGGTSGSSYEQYF

J: TRBJ2-1
size: .
V: TRBV2
D: TRBD2
DNA: TGTGCCAGCGGTCCCTTCGAGCGGGGCGAGCAGTTCTTC
CDR3: CASGPFERGEQFF

J: TRBJ1-1
size: .
V: TRBV10-1
D: TRBD1
DNA: TGCGCCAGCAGCATTACAGGGGGCACTGAAGCTTTCTTT
CDR3: CASSITGGTEAFF

J: TRBJ1-1
size: .
V: TRBV5-4
D: .
DNA: TGTGCCAGCAGCCCTGCACAGGCCTCTGGAGCTTTCTTT
CDR3: CASSPAQASGAFF

J: TRBJ2-5
size: once
V: TRBV25-1
D: .
DNA: TGTGCCAGCAGTGAATATGGACATACCAGCCAAGAGACCCAGTACTTC
CDR3: CASSEYGHTSQETQYF

J: TRBJ1-1
size: .
V: TRBV18
D: .
DNA: TGTGCCAGCTCACCAGAGGGATACAACACTGAAGCTTTCTTT
CDR3: CASSPEGYNTEAFF

J: TRBJ1-1
size: .
V: TRBV6-5
D: .
DNA: TGTGCCAGCAGCCGCTCGGGACTTATGAACACTGAAGCTTTCTTT
CDR3: CASSRSGLMNTEAFF

J: TRBJ2-1
size: .
V: TRBV11-2
D: .
DNA: TGTGCCAGCAGGGCCAGCTCCTACAATGAGCAGTTCTTC
CDR3: CASRASSYNEQFF

J: TRBJ2-1
size: .
V: TRBV27
D: .
DNA: TGTGCCAGCAGTTCACAGGGTCATTCCTACAATGAGCAGTTCTTC
CDR3: CASSSQGHSYNEQFF

J: TRBJ1-6
size: once
V: TRBV30
D: .
DNA: TGTGCCTTCCGGACGGATTCACCCCTCCACTTT
CDR3: CAFRTDSPLHF

J: TRBJ2-7
size: .
V: TRBV7-2
D: .
DNA: TGTGCCAGCAGCTTAGGGAGACAGTCCTACGAGCAGTACTTC
CDR3: CASSLGRQSYEQYF

J: TRBJ2-3
size: once
V: TRBV6-5
D: .
DNA: TGTGCCAGCAGTTACTTTAGGGGCTCCGGAGATACGCAGTATTTT
CDR3: CASSYFRGSGDTQYF

J: TRBJ2-7
size: .
V: TRBV6-5
D: .
DNA: TGTGCCAGCAGTTACTTAGGACCGAGGGGGTACAACGAGCAGTACTTC
CDR3: CASSYLGPRGYNEQYF

J: TRBJ1-4
size: .
V: TRBV5-4
D: .
DNA: TGTGCCAGCAGTTCGTCCCAGGTGGCTAATGAAAAACTGTTTTTT
CDR3: CASSSSQVANEKLFF

J: TRBJ2-7
size: .
V: TRBV28
D: .
DNA: TGTGCCAGCCGGAGCCTGGTGGACGAGCAGTACTTC
CDR3: CASRSLVDEQYF

J: TRBJ2-6
size: .
V: TRBV7-3
D: .
DNA: TGTGCCAGCAGCCCGGGGACCTCTGGGGCCAACGTCCTGACTTTC
CDR3: CASSPGTSGANVLTF

J: TRBJ2-2
size: .
V: TRBV5-8
D: .
DNA: TGTGCCAGCAGCTCGTGGGGACGGGACACCGGGGAGCTGTTTTTT
CDR3: CASSSWGRDTGELFF

J: TRBJ2-1
size: .
V: TRBV11-1
D: .
DNA: TGTGCCAGCAGCTTAGCGGGCGGGTTTGAGCAGTTCTTC
CDR3: CASSLAGGFEQFF